A selection of T cell receptor beta chains follows, all from one sample in a study of blood T cell repertoires in COVID-19. Sequencing was performed with immunoSEQ multiplex PCR; in TCRdb, only in-frame clones are kept and a portion is missing. The sample lists around 84,000 clones; around nine tenths were seen once. The sequenced sample was peripheral blood. Receptors were obtained from a man older than 75 with active or convalescent COVID-19. Each CDR3 is given with its conserved first and last residue. Clone size is shown for a subset of rows, as once, few, many or a class of expanded clone.

>TRBV3-1/TRBV3-2|.
CASSPGSDRGHTIYF
>TRBV27|.
CASSLYAGEDTQYF
>TRBV9|.
CASSVEEGRGNTGELFF
>TRBV12-5|.
CASGWGLNYGYTF
>TRBV7-9|.
CASSPNLRGINEQFF
>TRBV5-1|.
CASSSPVDRNTEAFF
>TRBV10-2|.
CATLQENNSNQPQHF
>TRBV27|few
CASSLTPFPGNTIYF
>TRBV15|.
CATSRDRGLEKLFF
>TRBV10-3|few
CAISRGTGETGELFF
>TRBV4-1|.
CASSQGGLAGERDIQYF
>TRBV28|.
CASSSPRTQYF
>TRBV2|few
CASSEGGTGGFIGVKNIQYF
>TRBV28|.
CASSSNYGYTF
>TRBV2|.
CASIGVNGYTF
>TRBV18|.
CASSADRGDSPLHF
>TRBV5-1|.
CASSWEQGGNTEAFF
>TRBV11-3|.
CASSYTADSGNTIYF
>TRBV7-2|.
CASSPLAGGRDNEQFF
>TRBV7-9|.
CASSLRGTNEKLFF
>TRBV19|once
CASSRDRSSYNEQFF
>TRBV6-1|.
CASSASGLSSYNSPLHF
>TRBV19|.
CASSTRPGTSGYTDTQYF
>TRBV7-9|.
CASSLSGHLPNTEAFF
>TRBV11-3|few
CASSQGPLVAFF
>TRBV15|.
CATSRVGGSVHTIYF
>TRBV18|.
CASSREQATNEKLFF